The rows below give T cell receptor beta chains drawn from one sample of a study of OX40 agonist ivuxolimab in advanced cancers. Assay: immunoSEQ multiplex PCR; the TCRdb copy retains only in-frame clones and omits some. The sample shows just over 30,000 clones, over 75% of them seen only once. The source material was CD4+ or CD8+ T cells sorted from blood, sampled in a trial of the OX40 agonist ivuxolimab. These receptors all come from an adult with an advanced solid tumor such as melanoma, head and neck, liver or kidney cancer. Each CDR3 is given with its conserved first and last residue. Each record gives: V gene, CDR3 protein.

TRBV14	CASSQFPRTTNTGELFF
TRBV5-1	CASSLDSGRAAEQFF
TRBV21-1	CASSYRDRECVGANVLTF
TRBV5-1	CASSWDTPNYGYTF
TRBV7-7	CASSLTGAQADTQYF
TRBV7-2	CASSLGGIIEKLFF
TRBV7-2	CASSFAQQETQYF
TRBV6-1	CASSVGLEGQTQYF
TRBV2	CAGTGSNEQFF
TRBV25-1	CASSENKYEQYF
TRBV4-1	CASSQGRGRTNEKLFF
TRBV6-1	CASTSGILAKNIQYF
TRBV6-1	CASSEVWTGTGEQYF
TRBV5-8	CASSPRTWGAYNEQFF
TRBV5-4	CASNHNRGTGELFF
TRBV11-3	CASSPPTGSYEQYF
TRBV15	CATSSGTGSRFEQYF
TRBV7-2	CASSRGTSGRVAETQYF
TRBV2	CASSEGTSGKETQYF
TRBV6-1	CASSGGMSSYEQYF
TRBV5-6	CASSLLKIPYNEQFF
TRBV29-1	CSVEDPIAGGPYNEQFF
TRBV19	CASSPQGWDYGYTF
TRBV28	CASSMTLWTGNVNQPQHF
TRBV18	CASSPPGRPNTEAFF
TRBV19	CASSGGTSGSYEQYF
TRBV6-5	CASSYGEGTEAFF
TRBV23-1	CANGTCIIGVGRTEAFF
TRBV6-1	CASSDRQTSYGYTF
TRBV7-2	CASSPPTGSYEQYF
TRBV6-6	CASSYTRERADTQYF
TRBV10-3	CAILDARVQAAGYTF
TRBV6-5	CASSLGPGRTEAFF
TRBV18	CASSPPGFEPNTGELFF
TRBV15	CATSTSTGLFGANVLTF
TRBV19	CASSIPGTSVTGELFF
TRBV10-1	CASIGESKYEQYF
TRBV11-2	CASSFQGTTEAFF
TRBV28	CASSPPTGVSEKLFF
TRBV29-1	CSVVGGTRINTEAFF
TRBV19	CASRGTVPNEKLFF
TRBV6-4	CASSDREGGTQYF
TRBV5-1	CASSLSSGRQETQYF
TRBV7-9	CASSKGAHRDEQFF
TRBV27	CASSKQGVRTEAFF
TRBV5-4	CASRHSVQGQSYEQYF
TRBV5-4	CASSLDLGIVPYEQYF
TRBV11-3	CASSHRSTDTQYF
TRBV7-2	CASSVAGGPYEQYF
TRBV28	CASSFQSGHLYEQYF
TRBV5-1	CASSLGDPWDEQGLSGNTIYF
TRBV28	CASSIRRDRGRSSQFF
TRBV19	CASSRGGDNSPLHF
TRBV16	CASSQFGGRGEKLFF
TRBV28	CASSLGGHTEAFF
TRBV7-9	CASSLVGGLAFF
TRBV6-5	CACYSNRPGANEQYF
TRBV21-1	CASSNLRDRANYNEQFF